This is a list of T cell receptor beta chains from one sample in a study of OX40 agonist ivuxolimab in advanced cancers. Using immunoSEQ multiplex PCR, the repertoire was profiled, and TCRdb retains in-frame clones only, with some absent. The sample yields 65,000 to 95,000 clones, around 88% seen once. Sequences were derived from CD4+ or CD8+ T cells sorted from blood, sampled in a trial of the OX40 agonist ivuxolimab. These TCRs come from an adult with an advanced solid tumor such as melanoma, head and neck, liver or kidney cancer. CDR3s include the opening cysteine and the closing phenylalanine or tryptophan. The D gene is left open where the match is weak. Rows may omit the clone size; those that give it use once, few, many or a size class.

>TRBV5-1|.|TRBD1|TRBJ2-7
CASSSIDTGVYEQYF
TGCGCCAGCAGCTCGATCGACACAGGGGTTTACGAGCAGTACTTC
>TRBV6-1|few|TRBD1|TRBJ1-2
CASIPTGTYGYTF
TGTGCCAGCATTCCGACAGGGACCTATGGCTACACCTTC
>TRBV7-3|.|.|TRBJ1-1
CASSPQNNKNTEAFF
TGTGCCAGCAGCCCCCAAAATAATAAGAACACTGAAGCTTTCTTT
>TRBV30|.|TRBD2|TRBJ2-7
CAGRGSRTSSYEQYF
TGTGCCGGAAGAGGGTCCAGGACTAGCTCCTACGAGCAGTACTTC
>TRBV16|.|TRBD2|TRBJ2-1
CASSQPRLAAYNEQFF
TGTGCCAGCAGCCAACCGAGGCTAGCGGCCTACAATGAGCAGTTCTTC
>TRBV4-3|.|TRBD2|TRBJ2-3
CASSQESGRSSGRRDTQYF
TGCGCCAGCAGCCAAGAGTCGGGTCGGTCTAGCGGGAGGCGAGATACGCAGTATTTT
>TRBV13|.|.|TRBJ1-5
CASSSTRTLNQPQHF
TGTGCCAGCAGCTCCACTAGGACGCTGAATCAGCCCCAGCATTTT
>TRBV5-1|.|TRBD1|TRBJ2-3
CASSLGDRGRTDTQYF
TGCGCCAGCAGCTTAGGGGACAGGGGGCGAACAGATACGCAGTATTTT
>TRBV28|.|.|TRBJ2-7
CASSLPGMVYEQYF
TGTGCCAGCAGTTTACCCGGGATGGTATACGAGCAGTACTTC
>TRBV15|.|.|TRBJ2-7
CATSRVRGLGEQYF
TGTGCCACCAGCAGAGTTCGGGGGCTCGGCGAGCAGTACTTC
>TRBV7-2|.|TRBD2|TRBJ2-1
CASRQGPGLHYNEQFF
TGTGCCAGCAGGCAAGGCCCGGGACTACACTACAATGAGCAGTTCTTC
>TRBV18|.|.|TRBJ2-3
CASSPFAATDTQYF
TGTGCCAGCTCACCATTCGCGGCCACAGATACGCAGTATTTT
>TRBV7-2|.|.|TRBJ2-7
CASSLVRSYEQYF
TGTGCCAGCAGCTTAGTAAGAAGCTACGAGCAGTACTTC
>TRBV5-1|.|.|TRBJ2-7
CASSPSVNYEQYF
TGCGCCAGCAGCCCCTCGGTTAACTACGAGCAGTACTTC
>TRBV11-2|once|.|TRBJ2-1
CASSFGQGRYEQFF
TGTGCCAGCAGCTTCGGGCAGGGGCGGTATGAGCAGTTCTTC
>TRBV6-1|once|.|TRBJ2-5
CASSEMRETQYF
TGTGCCAGCAGTGAAATGAGGGAGACCCAGTACTTC
>TRBV7-2|.|TRBD1|TRBJ2-1
CASSLTGQGWNEQFF
TGTGCCAGCAGCTTAACGGGACAGGGTTGGAATGAGCAGTTCTTC
>TRBV28|.|.|TRBJ2-5
CASSLVGAGETQYF
TGTGCCAGCAGTTTGGTGGGAGCGGGAGAGACCCAGTACTTC
>TRBV2|.|TRBD1|TRBJ2-2
CASSEVGQGTGELFF
TGTGCCAGCAGTGAAGTAGGACAGGGCACCGGGGAGCTGTTTTTT
>TRBV4-1|.|TRBD2|TRBJ2-1
CASSPGTSGSSDEQFF
TGCGCCAGCAGTCCCGGGACTAGCGGGAGTAGCGATGAGCAGTTCTTC
>TRBV7-3|.|.|TRBJ2-7
CASSLLGQGPYEQYF
TGTGCCAGCAGCTTATTAGGTCAGGGACCCTACGAGCAGTACTTC
>TRBV7-7|.|.|TRBJ2-2
CASSPSTGNTGELFF
TGTGCTAGCAGTCCTTCGACAGGAAACACCGGGGAGCTGTTTTTT
>TRBV25-1|few|.|TRBJ2-5
CASSDPPGGGGVETQYF
TGTGCCAGCAGTGACCCTCCTGGGGGAGGGGGGGTGGAGACCCAGTACTTC
>TRBV28|.|TRBD1|TRBJ1-3
CASSLVRGPSGNTIYF
TGTGCCAGCAGTTTAGTCAGGGGGCCCTCTGGAAACACCATATATTTT
>TRBV5-4|.|.|TRBJ2-2
CASSLPGTNTGELFF
TGTGCCAGCAGCCTCCCAGGAACCAACACCGGGGAGCTGTTTTTT
>TRBV2|.|.|TRBJ2-3
CASRWGTGITDTQYF
TGTGCCAGCAGGTGGGGGACTGGAATCACAGATACGCAGTATTTT
>TRBV7-8|.|.|TRBJ2-6
CASSFKRDSYSGANVLTF
TGTGCCAGCAGCTTCAAGCGGGACAGCTACTCTGGGGCCAACGTCCTGACTTTC
>TRBV7-9|once|.|TRBJ2-7
CASSHTSYEQYF
TGTGCCAGCAGCCACACGTCCTACGAGCAGTACTTC
>TRBV12-5|.|TRBD1|TRBJ2-1
CASGLATGGFDNEQFF
TGTGCTAGTGGTTTGGCGACAGGGGGCTTTGACAATGAGCAGTTCTTC
>TRBV7-2|once|TRBD1|TRBJ2-7
CASSLGVWDRGLEQYF
TGTGCCAGCAGCTTAGGAGTTTGGGACAGGGGGCTCGAGCAGTACTTC
>TRBV7-9|.|.|TRBJ2-1
CASSFFASAQIDEQFF
TGTGCCAGCAGCTTTTTCGCTAGCGCCCAAATCGATGAGCAGTTCTTC
>TRBV7-3|.|.|TRBJ2-3
CASSSGTPADTQYF
TGTGCCAGCAGCTCCGGGACCCCCGCTGATACGCAGTATTTT
>TRBV28|.|.|TRBJ2-1
CASSSRRPDSYNEQFF
TGTGCCAGCAGTTCCCGGAGACCCGACTCCTACAATGAGCAGTTCTTC
>TRBV5-1|.|.|TRBJ2-1
CASSLASGWEKGEQFF
TGCGCCAGCAGCTTGGCTTCGGGGTGGGAAAAAGGTGAGCAGTTCTTC
>TRBV5-1|.|.|TRBJ2-7
CASSLAPDERYEQYF
TGCGCCAGCAGCTTGGCCCCCGACGAACGCTACGAGCAGTACTTC
>TRBV5-1|.|TRBD1|TRBJ2-6
CASSVGRTGSGANVLTF
TGCGCCAGCAGCGTCGGAAGGACAGGGAGCGGGGCCAACGTCCTGACTTTC
>TRBV28|.|.|TRBJ2-5
CASSSSQAEWRTQYF
TGTGCCAGCAGCTCCTCCCAAGCGGAGTGGAGGACCCAGTACTTC
>TRBV6-6|once|.|TRBJ1-1
CASSPSALSTGTEAFF
TGTGCCAGCAGTCCTTCGGCCCTATCTACAGGCACTGAAGCTTTCTTT
>TRBV4-1|.|.|TRBJ1-1
CASSQVGREAFF
TGCGCCAGCAGCCAAGTTGGACGTGAAGCTTTCTTT